The 10 T cell receptor beta chains presented below share a single source sample, sequenced in a study of T-cell reconstitution after alpha-beta-depleted transplantation in children. It was with unique molecular identifiers that the TCRbeta library was prepared. TCRdb analysed the PCR reads with MiXCR anew, one entry per CDR3 protein. Of some 310,000 distinct CDR3 sequences in the sample, approximately 23% were seen once. The sample consisted of PBMCs, mostly from graft donor cells, taken 180 days after TCRalphabeta/CD19-depleted stem cell transplant. Receptor source: a male patient younger than 18 who had a stem cell transplant for acute lymphoblastic leukemia, so the T cells may come from the graft donor.

This clonotype has a count of ten or more. The chain has TRBV10-3 and TRBJ1-1, with D possibly TRBD1 on 5 matching bases. CDR1 is ENHRY, CDR2 SYGVKD, per germline. The V end was cut by 2 bases, the J end by 0 bases, with 7 bases between. The CDR3 is made up of 14 amino acids. In nucleotides, the CDR3 is TGTGCCATCAGTGAGCAGGGCCTGAACACTGAAGCTTTCTTT. It codes for CAISEQGLNTEAFF.

The chain uses TRBV11-1 and TRBJ2-1, with 11 bases identical to TRBD2. V shed 7 bases, J shed 0 bases, and the junction held 14 bases outside the gene matches. Germline CDR1 is SGHAT and CDR2 is FQDESV (reference sequence). There are 19 residues in the CDR3. CDR3 sequence: CASTLGASGRYSSYNEQFF. For the CDR3, the DNA is TGTGCCAGCACCCTCGGTGCTAGCGGGAGGTACAGCTCCTACAATGAGCAGTTCTTC.

The genes are TRBV27 and TRBJ1-1; no clear D gene. Looked up from germline, CDR1 is MNHEY and CDR2 is SMNVEV (reference sequence). The V end was cut by 9 bases, the J end by 3 bases, with 14 bases between. The CDR3 extends over 13 amino acids. The CDR3 loop reads CASSHVGDTEAFF. The CDR3 DNA follows: TGTGCCAGTTCTCATGTCGGGGACACTGAAGCTTTCTTT.

Comment on this clonotype: A single base separates this from a much larger clone, so it may be a read error. The rearrangement joins TRBV9 to TRBJ2-1, with D perhaps TRBD2 (6 bases). Germline V gene lookup returns CDR1 SGDLS and CDR2 YYNGEE. With 0 bases removed from V and 1 base from J, the gap between germline ends came to 8 bases. This CDR3 has 15 residues. CDR3 bases: TGTGCCAGCAGCGTAGACGGGAGATCCTACAATGAGCAGTTCTTC. Its protein is CASSVDGRSYNEQFF. The full variable domain, in which reference TRBV9 and TRBJ2-1 provide the parts outside the CDR3, is DSGVTQTPKHLITATGQRVTLRCSPRSGDLSVYWYQQSLDQGLQFLIQYYNGEERAKGNILERFSAQQFPDLHSELNLSSLELGDSALYFCASSVDGRSYNEQFFGPGTRLTVL.

The table lists this clonotype with a few counts. The chain combines TRBV5-1 with TRBJ2-5; D is tentatively TRBD1 or TRBD2 (9 bases each). Germline V gene sequence: CDR1 SGHRS, CDR2 YFSETQ. CDR3 size: 19 residues. V lost 4 bases and J 5 bases, leaving 30 bases between the germline ends. CDR3 residues: CASSKRTGASSGMKETQYF. The CDR3, as DNA: TGCGCCAGCAGCAAACGGACAGGGGCGTCTAGCGGGATGAAGGAGACCCAGTACTTC.

This rearrangement joins TRBV3-1 to TRBJ2-5; D perhaps matches TRBD2 (6 bases). The length of the CDR3 is 15 residues. The V end lost 1 base, the J end lost 2 bases, and 11 bases lay between the germline ends. Germline values: CDR1 LGHDT, CDR2 YNNKEL (reference sequence). CDR3 sequence reads: CASSQGAGRQETQYF. The CDR3 DNA is TGTGCCAGCAGCCAAGGGGCGGGGAGACAAGAGACCCAGTACTTC.

The chain carries TRBV12-3 or TRBV12-4 and TRBJ1-4; the D is unclear. This CDR3 region has 16 residues. V gave up 2 bases and J gave up 2 bases, with 12 bases separating them. This CDR3 is CASSLTPLGTNEKLFF. The DNA for the CDR3 is TGTGCCAGCAGTTTAACACCGTTGGGGACTAATGAAAAACTGTTTTTT.

The V and J genes are TRBV18 and TRBJ2-1, with TRBD2 matching over 12 bases. CDR1 and CDR2 from the germline V gene are KGHSH and LQKENI. Germline trimming cut 4 bases from V and 15 bases from J; bases unmatched to any gene: 10. CDR3 length equals 14 residues. CDR3 nucleotide sequence: TGTGCCAGCTCACTGACTAGCGGGAGAAATCATCCGTTCTTC. It is translated as CASSLTSGRNHPFF.

The chain couples TRBV2 to TRBJ2-2; 7 bases match TRBD2. The CDR3 runs to 19 residues. Germline CDR1 SNHLY, CDR2 FYNNEI. V gave up 9 bases and J gave up 1 base; unmatched junction bases: 20. DNA for the CDR3: TGTGCCAGGTCCGATATGGAGGCGGGAGCGGAACAGAACACCGGGGAGCTGTTTTTT. Translated, it gives CARSDMEAGAEQNTGELFF.

This clonotype was detected a few times. This chain joins TRBV3-1 and TRBJ2-1, with D perhaps TRBD2 (6 bases). The germline gives CDR1 LGHDT, CDR2 YNNKEL (reference sequence). This CDR3 region has 17 residues. With 2 bases removed from V and 0 bases from J, the gap between germline ends came to 14 bases. The CDR3 loop reads CASSQRLGGSSYNEQFF. Here the CDR3 DNA reads TGTGCCAGCAGCCAACGGCTGGGGGGAAGCTCCTACAATGAGCAGTTCTTC.